Reported below is one T cell receptor (beta chain). Antigen unknown. This may arise from a read error, as a much more abundant clone is one base away. This record comes from a study of response to subunit inactivated influenza vaccine. The study's findings and limits: Authors proposed each seasonal influenza vaccination draws in few new T cells.

One entry per CDR3 protein, called by TCRdb with MiXCR from the RT-PCR reads. The sample has some 500,000 distinct CDR3 sequences; approximately 12% are singletons. The CDR3 length is 16 residues. Germline loops: CDR1 SGHTA, CDR2 FQGNSA. J gave up 8 bases and V 8 bases, and 12 bases lay outside the gene matches. The source material was PBMCs from blood, sampled 35 to 45 days after vaccination. The receptor's source is a man aged 50 to 60 who received an inactivated influenza vaccine. The chain joins TRBV7-2 to TRBJ2-1; 13 bases agree with TRBD2. CDR3 bases: TGTGCCAGCGGCGGAACTAGCGGGGGGGCAAATTATGAGCAGTTCTTC. Residues: CASGGTSGGANYEQFF.